This T cell receptor beta chain was recovered during a study of cytomegalovirus exposure and HLA in healthy donors (dated by TCRdb to 2016 to 2017). Regarding the study in general: An earlier analysis of several hundred of the donors reported roughly 270 Gb of sequence data and approximately 110 million unique TCR beta sequences from 150 million to 200 million T cells. To decide whether each TCR beta V gene segment behaved as functional or pseudogenic, an earlier analysis of fewer than 750 of the donors relied on high-throughput TCR beta sequencing. The study aimed to test whether cataloging public T cell receptors could reveal signatures of past pathogen exposure. Class I and class II HLA loci were covered by the typing at four-digit resolution. Rather than using new phenotypic data, the later analysis identified candidate immune exposures from TCR beta sequences and from how often those sequences occurred across donors. Across 300 to 400 genotyped donors of the cohort, an average of approximately 240,000 unique TCR beta nucleotide sequences per donor were sequenced, and approximately 19% of those sequences were non-productive. Of the approximately 400 genotyped donors, 81% were placed in the genetic ancestry cluster associated with self-reported Caucasian donors. Donor age, sex, ethnicity and CMV serostatus were compiled together with the repertoire data. High-throughput TCR immunosequencing, statistical association of individual TCRs with disease status, and machine learning were combined to predict cytomegalovirus infection status. The study used immunosequencing to profile the T cell repertoires of more than 650 subjects and linked those repertoires to cytomegalovirus serostatus. Typing coverage varied by locus: roughly 629-630 donors for A, B, C, DRB1 and DQB1; around 560 for DQA1; more than 600 for DPA1; roughly 450 for DPB1. A later genetic analysis used genome-wide SNP genotypes for about 55% of the 666 donors, treating that subset as a discovery cohort. A separate validation cohort of more than 100 different subjects was used in addition to the roughly 640-subject first cohort. An early release covering about 600 HLA-typed donors comprised about 300 gigabases of sequencing data and approximately 85 million unique TCR sequences. All discovery cohort repertoires had been generated on a single sequencing platform. A later analysis re-examined previously published TCR beta repertoires from roughly 720 donors and added high-resolution HLA genotyping to investigate patterns of TCR occurrence. Several DR-DQ haplotypes were treated as single units for association and clustering because of strong linkage in the cohort. Here is what the overall study found, with its caveats: According to the authors, the approach could potentially be generalized to other disease states and immunological phenotypes. Because HLA typing was unavailable for some donors at each locus, only the typed subset was used in association tests. Several of the top co-occurrence clusters appeared to be linked to parvovirus B19, influenza, CMV and Epstein-Barr virus, according to a later analysis. A further reported finding was that TCR beta sequences accurately predicted the HLA-A and HLA-B alleles for most subjects in the first cohort. A later analysis found that TCR association rates varied across HLA loci, with DRB1 alleles showing the most associated TCRs and HLA-C alleles the fewest. In both the original and validation cohorts, the classifier was reported to diagnose cytomegalovirus status with high specificity and sensitivity. In a later genetic analysis, a missense DCLRE1C variant was associated with V-gene and J-gene trimming of TCR beta chains, and the association was replicated in an independent cohort. In an earlier analysis of 587 of the donors, most TCR beta V segments appeared in productive rearrangements about 90% or about 30% of the time, broadly matching IMGT annotations. Compared with equally common non-associated chains, HLA-associated TCR beta chains in a later analysis were more clonally expanded and had lower generation probabilities. According to a later genetic analysis, donors in an Asian-associated ancestry cluster had fewer N-insertions in productive TCRs than the approximately 670-donor mean. CMV serostatus was the only immune exposure information available for the cohort. Most TCR sequences were observed very rarely across donors, whereas some public TCRs were present in many individuals. Three of the identified cytomegalovirus-associated TCR beta chains were confirmed in vitro to be specific for cytomegalovirus antigens. Some IMGT-functional V segments, including TRBV6-2 and TRBV6-3, could not be told apart with the 87-base-pair reads, so those segments were excluded. When HLA alleles, especially DR and DQ, strongly co-occurred, attributing TCR associations to individual alleles was difficult. In the study, 150 to 200 TCR beta chains were listed as associated with cytomegalovirus. According to a later analysis, most CMV-associated TCR beta chains appeared to be HLA-restricted, and the HLA associations seemed to be driven largely by CMV exposure. A cluster of highly shared sequence variants was judged likely to be a technical artifact of the sequencing pipeline. Correlated functional status among segregating V segments might be attributable to linkage disequilibrium, but an unknown experimental factor could not be ruled out. The cohort was sequenced for TCR beta chains only, and without alpha or paired-chain data the features that could be detected were limited. Specific HLA alleles were associated with about 17,000 TCR beta sequences at a false discovery rate of 0.05 in a later analysis. Approximately 16 rarely observed V segments, including chromosome 9 orphons, were excluded from the earlier analysis of several hundred of the donors because counts were too low. Presence/absence analyses assumed roughly uniform sequencing depth across donors, an assumption that may not hold.

The cohort consisted of more than 650 healthy bone marrow donors. At the time of sampling, every cohort member was nominally healthy, though immune exposures that went unrecorded were likely present. The donor was CMV seronegative and belonged to the group of approximately 320 seronegative cohort members. A peripheral blood sample was provided by each donor, and peripheral blood mononuclear cells were used for TCR beta sequencing. The Qiagen DNeasy Blood Extraction Kit was used to extract genomic DNA from the blood cell samples. For this clone: Its antigen is unknown. Within one base of it there is no much larger clone, and no base qualities were kept.

Library preparation used the immunoSEQ multiplex PCR assay. A mixture of 60 forward primers for TCR Vbeta segments and 13 reverse primers for TCR Jbeta segments was used in the multiplex PCR. The CDR3 region of rearranged TCR beta genes was amplified from genomic DNA by a multiplex PCR assay. On the Illumina HiSeq System, the amplified TCR beta libraries were sequenced as 87-base-pair reads. The source study handled its data this way. In a later analysis, some 80 million unique TCR beta chains were counted across the 650 to 750 repertoires, and roughly 10 million of these chains were shared by at least two donors. A nearest-neighbor algorithm error-corrected the raw reads and collapsed the reads into unique sequences, merging closely related sequences to remove PCR and sequencing errors. V, D and J gene segments were assigned by aligning CDR3 sequences to IMGT reference sequences. Each retained sequence needed at least a six-nucleotide match to both a V gene segment and a J gene segment. Rearrangements were called productive when the CDR3 lacked stop codons and stayed in frame with V and J; all others were non-productive. Following IMGT convention, CDR3 was defined as the stretch from the second conserved V-encoded cysteine up to the conserved J-encoded phenylalanine. In an earlier analysis of more than 550 of the donors, sequences lacking an unambiguous match to a single V gene segment were excluded. An earlier analysis of a few hundred of the donors classified V segments as functional when productive rearrangements were above 56.7% and as segregating when the standard deviation between donors was above 5%. A statistical classification framework was built to diagnose cytomegalovirus status from the catalog of TCR beta chain sequences. In a later analysis, TCR nucleotide sequences were compared against IMGT/GENE-DB human TR gene sequences so that V and J genes could be assigned. The TCRdist pipeline was used in a later analysis to assign CDR3 sequences and most-parsimonious VDJ recombination scenarios. In a later analysis, every TCR beta chain was defined by the combination of its CDR3 amino acid sequence and its V-gene family, and reads without a unique V-gene family were dropped. A later analysis removed over 500 highly shared, low-generation-probability nucleotide sequences to deal with suspected cross-contamination and a sequencing artifact. A later analysis calculated a clonal expansion index for each public chain from normalized within-repertoire ranks of inferred template counts. In a later analysis, generation probabilities were computed using a VDJ recombination model fitted to out-of-frame rearrangements, and the results were checked against IGoR. A later analysis scored TCR-TCR, TCR-HLA and TCR-CMV co-occurrence with hypergeometric tests, applying a repertoire-size bias correction to TCR pairs. A later analysis estimated false discovery rates by permuting HLA or CMV assignments 20 times. In a later analysis, co-occurring TCRs were grouped using DBSCAN, with TCRdist sequence similarity added in when clustering inside HLA-allele-positive subsets. Repertoires with fewer than 30,000 or more than 120,000 public chains, plus five repertoires with anomalous nucleotide sharing, were excluded from co-occurrence clustering. Imported from immuneACCESS, the table was reduced by TCRdb to in-frame sequences with V and J called. These copies leave out some clones; in studies compared against another copy, an unresolved V gene accounts for under half, and the cause of the remainder is not known. Clone size and V and J calls were adopted from that table, with D and trimming inferred from the DNA. Across this sample there are approximately 210,000 clones, with about 76% seen only once. The ten largest clonotypes hold 1.6% of the sample.

V is pruned by 11 bases and J by 5 bases, leaving 9 bases of the junction without a gene match. CDR1 and CDR2, looked up from the germline V gene, are MDHEN and SYDVKM. Taken from cysteine to phenylalanine, the CDR3 has 14 residues. The entry retains the CDR3 DNA only, 42 bases that are in frame from base 1. The specimen was PBMCs. This TCR was recovered from a woman aged 50 to 60 in good health and CMV-seronegative. The chain is encoded by TRBV28 joined to TRBJ1-4; 9 central nucleotides agree with TRBD1. The CDR3 region: CAASSGTGNEKLFF. The DNA reads as follows: TGTGCCGCATCTTCCGGGACAGGGAATGAAAAACTGTTTTTT.